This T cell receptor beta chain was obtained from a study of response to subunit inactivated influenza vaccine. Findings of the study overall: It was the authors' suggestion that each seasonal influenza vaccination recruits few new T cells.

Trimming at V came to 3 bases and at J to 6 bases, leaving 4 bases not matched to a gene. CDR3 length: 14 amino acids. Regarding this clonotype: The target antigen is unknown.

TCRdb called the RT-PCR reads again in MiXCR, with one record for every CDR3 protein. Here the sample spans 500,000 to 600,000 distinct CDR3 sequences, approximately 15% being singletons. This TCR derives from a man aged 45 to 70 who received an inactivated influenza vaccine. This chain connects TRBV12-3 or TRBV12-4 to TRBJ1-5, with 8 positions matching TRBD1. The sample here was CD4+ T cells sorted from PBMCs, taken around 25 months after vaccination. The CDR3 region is CASSLGRGLQPQHF. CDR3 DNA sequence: TGTGCCAGCAGTTTGGGCAGGGGGCTTCAGCCCCAGCATTTT.